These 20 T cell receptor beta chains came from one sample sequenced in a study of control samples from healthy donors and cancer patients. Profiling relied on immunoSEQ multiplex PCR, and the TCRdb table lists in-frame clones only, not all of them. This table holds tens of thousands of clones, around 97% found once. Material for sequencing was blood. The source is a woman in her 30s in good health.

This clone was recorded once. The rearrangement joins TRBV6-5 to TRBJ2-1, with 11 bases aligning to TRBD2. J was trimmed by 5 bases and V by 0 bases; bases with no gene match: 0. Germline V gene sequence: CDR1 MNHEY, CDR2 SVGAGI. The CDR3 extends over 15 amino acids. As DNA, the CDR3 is TGTGCCAGCAGTTACTCGACTAGCGGGAACAATGAGCAGTTCTTC. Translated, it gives CASSYSTSGNNEQFF.

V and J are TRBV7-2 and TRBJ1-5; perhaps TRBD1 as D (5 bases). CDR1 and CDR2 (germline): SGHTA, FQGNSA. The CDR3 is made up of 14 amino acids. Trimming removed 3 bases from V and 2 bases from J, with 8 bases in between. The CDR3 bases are TGTGCCAGCAGCTTCCCGGGGGGCAATCAGCCCCAGCATTTT. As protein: CASSFPGGNQPQHF.

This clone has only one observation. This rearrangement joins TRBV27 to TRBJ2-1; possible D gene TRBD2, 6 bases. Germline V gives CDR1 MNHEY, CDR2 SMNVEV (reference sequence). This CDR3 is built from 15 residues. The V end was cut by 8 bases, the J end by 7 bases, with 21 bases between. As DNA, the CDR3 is TGTGCCAGCTCCTTCTGGGACTTGGCTAAGAATGAGCAGTTCTTC. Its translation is CASSFWDLAKNEQFF.

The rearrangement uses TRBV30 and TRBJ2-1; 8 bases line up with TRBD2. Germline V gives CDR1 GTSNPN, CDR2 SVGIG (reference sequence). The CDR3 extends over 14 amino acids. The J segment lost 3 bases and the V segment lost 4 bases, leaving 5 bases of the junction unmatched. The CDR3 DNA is TGTGCCTGGAACAGCGGGGGCGGCTACAATGAGCAGTTCTTC. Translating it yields CAWNSGGGYNEQFF.

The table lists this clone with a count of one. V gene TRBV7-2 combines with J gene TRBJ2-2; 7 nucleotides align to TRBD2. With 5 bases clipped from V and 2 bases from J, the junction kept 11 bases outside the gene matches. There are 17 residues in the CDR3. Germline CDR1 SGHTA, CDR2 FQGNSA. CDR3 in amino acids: CASSPEPLAGNTGELFF. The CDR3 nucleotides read TGTGCCAGCAGCCCCGAACCGTTAGCGGGTAACACCGGGGAGCTGTTTTTT.

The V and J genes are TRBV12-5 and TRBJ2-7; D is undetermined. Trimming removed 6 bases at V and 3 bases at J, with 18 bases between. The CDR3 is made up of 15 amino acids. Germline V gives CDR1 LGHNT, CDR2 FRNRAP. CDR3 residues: CASGADTAGSYEQYF. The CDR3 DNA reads TGTGCTAGTGGGGCTGACACGGCAGGTAGCTACGAGCAGTACTTC. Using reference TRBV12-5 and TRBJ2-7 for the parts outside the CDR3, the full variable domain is DARVTQTPRHKVTEMGQEVTMRCQPILGHNTVFWYRQTMMQGLELLAYFRNRAPLDDSGMPKDRFSAEMPDATLATLKIQPSEPRDSAVYFCASGADTAGSYEQYFGPGTRLTVT.

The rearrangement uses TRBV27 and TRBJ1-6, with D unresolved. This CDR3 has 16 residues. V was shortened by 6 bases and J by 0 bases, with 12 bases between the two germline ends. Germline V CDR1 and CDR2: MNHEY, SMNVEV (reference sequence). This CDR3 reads CASRADASSYNSPLHF. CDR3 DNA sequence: TGTGCCAGCAGGGCTGACGCGAGCTCCTATAATTCACCCCTCCACTTT.

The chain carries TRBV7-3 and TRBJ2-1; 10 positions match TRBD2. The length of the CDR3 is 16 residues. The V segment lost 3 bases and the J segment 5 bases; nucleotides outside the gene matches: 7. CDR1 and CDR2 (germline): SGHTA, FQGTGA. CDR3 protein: CASSLGSGLADNEQFF. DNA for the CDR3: TGTGCCAGCAGCTTGGGTTCCGGACTAGCGGACAATGAGCAGTTCTTC.

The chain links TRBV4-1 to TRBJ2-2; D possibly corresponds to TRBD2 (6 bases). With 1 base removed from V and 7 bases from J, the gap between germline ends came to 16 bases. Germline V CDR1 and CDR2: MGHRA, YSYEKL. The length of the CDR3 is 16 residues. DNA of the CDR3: TGCGCCAGCAGCCAAGGGCGGGACTCGTACGTCGGGGAGCTGTTTTTT. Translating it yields CASSQGRDSYVGELFF.

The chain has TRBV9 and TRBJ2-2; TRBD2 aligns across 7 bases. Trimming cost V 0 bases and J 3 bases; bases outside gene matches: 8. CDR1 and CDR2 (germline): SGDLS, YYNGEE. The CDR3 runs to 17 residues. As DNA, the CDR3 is TGTGCCAGCAGCGTAGATAGGCGGGAGTTTGACACCGGGGAGCTGTTTTTT. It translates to CASSVDRREFDTGELFF.

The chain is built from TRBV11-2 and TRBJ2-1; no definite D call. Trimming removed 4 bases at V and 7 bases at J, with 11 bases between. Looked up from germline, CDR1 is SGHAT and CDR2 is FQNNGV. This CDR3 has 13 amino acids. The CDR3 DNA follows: TGTGCCAGCAGCTCAGGTTTTGTTAATGAGCAGTTCTTC. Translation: CASSSGFVNEQFF.

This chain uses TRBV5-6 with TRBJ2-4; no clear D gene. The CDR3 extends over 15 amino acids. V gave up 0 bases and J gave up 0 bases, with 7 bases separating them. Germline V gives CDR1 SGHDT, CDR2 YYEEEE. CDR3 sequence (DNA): TGTGCCAGCAGCTTGGGGTACGCAGCCAAAAACATTCAGTACTTC. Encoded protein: CASSLGYAAKNIQYF. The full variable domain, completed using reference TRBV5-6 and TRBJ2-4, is DAGVTQSPTHLIKTRGQQVTLRCSPKSGHDTVSWYQQALGQGPQFIFQYYEEEERQRGNFPDRFSGHQFPNYSSELNVNALLLGDSALYLCASSLGYAAKNIQYFGAGTRLSVL.

Here the CDR3 reads CASSEDASTDTQYF. In DNA, the CDR3 is TGTGCCAGCAGTGAAGACGCCAGCACAGATACGCAGTATTTT. The chain recombines TRBV25-1 with TRBJ2-3; D is uncertain. CDR1 is MGHDK, CDR2 SYGVNS, per germline. The CDR3 has 14 residues. Trimming left V 2 bases short and J 0 bases short, with 6 bases between.

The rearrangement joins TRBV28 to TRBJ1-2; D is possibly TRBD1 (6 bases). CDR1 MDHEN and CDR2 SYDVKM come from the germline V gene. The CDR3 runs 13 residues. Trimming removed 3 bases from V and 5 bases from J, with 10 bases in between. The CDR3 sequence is CASSLGQVYGYTF. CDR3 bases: TGTGCCAGCAGTTTGGGACAAGTGTATGGCTACACCTTC.

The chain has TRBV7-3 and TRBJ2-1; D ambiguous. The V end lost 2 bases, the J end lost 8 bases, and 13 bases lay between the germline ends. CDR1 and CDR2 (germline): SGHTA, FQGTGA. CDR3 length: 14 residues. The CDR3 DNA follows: TGTGCCAGCAGCTTAGGTCTCCCCTCGGATGAGCAGTTCTTC. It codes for CASSLGLPSDEQFF. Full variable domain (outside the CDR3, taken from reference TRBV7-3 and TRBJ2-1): GAGVSQTPSNKVTEKGKYVELRCDPISGHTALYWYRQSLGQGPEFLIYFQGTGAADDSGLPNDRFFAVRPEGSVSTLKIQRTERGDSAVYLCASSLGLPSDEQFFGPGTRLTVL.

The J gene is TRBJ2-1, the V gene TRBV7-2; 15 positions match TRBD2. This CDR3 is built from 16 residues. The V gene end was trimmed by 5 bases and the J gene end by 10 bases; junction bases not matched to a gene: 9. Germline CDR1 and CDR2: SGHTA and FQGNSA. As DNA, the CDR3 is TGTGCCAGCAGCCCAACCGGGACTAGCGGGAGGCGGGAGCAGTTCTTC. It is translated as CASSPTGTSGRREQFF.

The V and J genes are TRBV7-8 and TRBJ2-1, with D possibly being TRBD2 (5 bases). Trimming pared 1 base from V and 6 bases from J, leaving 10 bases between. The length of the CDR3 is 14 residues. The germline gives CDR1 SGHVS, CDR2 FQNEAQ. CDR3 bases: TGTGCCAGCAGCTTAGGTTTGAGGGTCAATGAGCAGTTCTTC. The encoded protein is CASSLGLRVNEQFF.

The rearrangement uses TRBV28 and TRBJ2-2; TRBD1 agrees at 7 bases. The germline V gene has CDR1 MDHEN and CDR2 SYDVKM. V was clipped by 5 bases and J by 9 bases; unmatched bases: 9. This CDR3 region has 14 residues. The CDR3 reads CASSTSQGWRELFF. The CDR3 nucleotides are TGTGCCAGCAGTACATCACAGGGGTGGCGGGAGCTGTTTTTT.

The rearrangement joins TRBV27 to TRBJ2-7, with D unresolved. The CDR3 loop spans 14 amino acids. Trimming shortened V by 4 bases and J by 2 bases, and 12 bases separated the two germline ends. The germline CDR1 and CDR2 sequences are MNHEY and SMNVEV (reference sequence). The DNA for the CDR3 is TGTGCCAGCAGTTCCGACATGCGCCCCTACGAGCAGTACTTC. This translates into CASSSDMRPYEQYF.

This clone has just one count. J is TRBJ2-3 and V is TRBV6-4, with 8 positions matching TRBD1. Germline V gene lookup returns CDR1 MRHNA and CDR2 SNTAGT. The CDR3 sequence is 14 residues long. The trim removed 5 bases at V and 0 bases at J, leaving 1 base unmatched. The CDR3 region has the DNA TGTGCCAGCAGTCGGACAGGGAGCACAGATACGCAGTATTTT. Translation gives CASSRTGSTDTQYF.